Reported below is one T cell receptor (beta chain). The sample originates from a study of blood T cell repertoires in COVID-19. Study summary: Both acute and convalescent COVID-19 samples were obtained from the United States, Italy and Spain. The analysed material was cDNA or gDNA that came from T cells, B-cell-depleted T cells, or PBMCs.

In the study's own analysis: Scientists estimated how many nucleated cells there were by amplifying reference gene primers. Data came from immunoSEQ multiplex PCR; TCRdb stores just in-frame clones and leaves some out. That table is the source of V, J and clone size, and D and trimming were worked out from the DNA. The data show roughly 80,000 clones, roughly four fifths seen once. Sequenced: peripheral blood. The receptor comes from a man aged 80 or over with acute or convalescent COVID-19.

This chain's CDR3 is CASSLEGNTEAFF. DNA of the CDR3: TGTGCCAGCAGTTTGGAGGGCAACACTGAAGCTTTCTTT. The chain links TRBV27 to TRBJ1-1, with D unclear. The germline V gene has CDR1 MNHEY and CDR2 SMNVEV (reference sequence). V was clipped by 3 bases and J by 2 bases, with 7 bases between them. The CDR3 totals 13 residues.